Following are 7 T cell receptor beta chains from one sample sequenced in a study of blood T cell repertoires in COVID-19 (dated by TCRdb to between 2020 and 2021). The library was produced with the immunoSEQ multiplex PCR assay. TCRdb took over this immuneACCESS table, retaining in-frame rearrangements with V and J assigned. Such tables are incomplete; in checked studies, under half of the missing clones stem from an unresolved V gene, and the remainder is unexplained. This sample comprises under 200,000 clones, about 80% of them detected only once. The ten largest clones add up to around 8.1% of the sample. Sequencing was carried out using peripheral blood. These receptors were taken from a man aged 55 to 70 with acute or convalescent COVID-19.

The chain is built from TRBV27 and TRBJ2-7; D is possibly TRBD1 (5 bases). The CDR3 length is 15 residues. V lost 5 bases, J lost 0 bases, and 14 bases lay in between. CDR1 and CDR2 (germline): MNHEY, SMNVEV (reference sequence). CDR3: CASSPTERSSYEQYF. The CDR3 DNA is TGTGCCAGCAGTCCGACAGAAAGGAGCTCCTACGAGCAGTACTTC.

The genes are TRBV7-6 and TRBJ1-1; 9 nucleotides match TRBD1. After removal of 5 bases from V and 1 base from J, the junction contained 11 bases not matched to a gene. There are 17 residues in the CDR3. CDR1 is SGHVS, CDR2 FNYEAQ, per germline. The CDR3 nucleotides are TGTGCCAGCAGCCCCCTCTACAGGGGGCGGGCGAACACTGAAGCTTTCTTT. Translating it yields CASSPLYRGRANTEAFF.

The V and J genes are TRBV10-3 and TRBJ1-1, with D perhaps TRBD1 (5 bases). Looked up from germline, CDR1 is ENHRY and CDR2 is SYGVKD. Trimming stripped 6 bases from V and 6 bases from J, with 14 bases between. This CDR3 is 13 amino acids long. The CDR3 spells CAIRDGGAPEAFF. The CDR3 DNA reads as TGTGCCATCAGGGACGGGGGAGCGCCTGAAGCTTTCTTT.

Worth noting for this clone: The same CDR3 also results from other DNA sequences found in this sample. CDR3 coding DNA: TGCGCCAGCAGTACCGGACAGGGCACTGAAGCTTTCTTT. This codes for CASSTGQGTEAFF. The V call is TRBV5-1, the J call TRBJ1-1; 8 bases line up with TRBD1. Per the germline V gene, CDR1 is SGHRS and CDR2 is YFSETQ. CDR3 size: 13 residues. The V gene end was trimmed by 5 bases and the J gene end by 4 bases; junction bases not matched to a gene: 4.

The V gene is TRBV7-2, the J gene TRBJ2-5, with TRBD2 identical over 9 bases. Trimming removed 6 bases from V and 5 bases from J; junction bases left unmatched: 13. Germline values: CDR1 SGHTA, CDR2 FQGNSA. The CDR3 contains 16 residues. The CDR3, as DNA: TGTGCCAGCAGAGGCCCGGGACTAGCAAGCCAGGAGACCCAGTACTTC. This encodes CASRGPGLASQETQYF.

This chain uses TRBV4-1 with TRBJ2-5; D may be TRBD1 (6 bases). The germline V and J ends were trimmed by 5 bases and 3 bases, with 10 bases remaining between them. From germline, CDR1 is MGHRA and CDR2 YSYEKL. This CDR3 region has 13 residues. CDR3 protein: CASSGGAEETQYF. The CDR3 DNA sequence: TGCGCCAGCAGCGGGGGCGCAGAAGAGACCCAGTACTTC.

This sequence joins TRBV4-2 and TRBJ2-7; D may be TRBD2 (6 bases). This CDR3 contains 16 residues. The V gene's germline CDR1 is LGHNA and CDR2 YNFKEQ. The V and J ends lost 0 bases and 1 base respectively, with 13 bases between them. The CDR3 DNA reads TGTGCCAGCAGCCAAGAGTACTCGGAGGGGTCCTACGAGCAGTACTTC. It translates to CASSQEYSEGSYEQYF.